Shown below are 27 T cell receptor beta chains from a single sample sequenced in a study of cytomegalovirus exposure and HLA in healthy donors. A multiplex PCR was run with 60 Vbeta primers and 13 Jbeta primers. Method: immunoSEQ multiplex PCR; TCRdb's copy keeps in-frame clones and lacks some. With about 49,000 clones in the sample, the ten largest clones hold around an eighth. The specimen was PBMCs. The receptors originated from a man younger than 35 in good health and CMV-seropositive.

The CDR3 region is CAWSRWGEAGNTIYF. The CDR3 region has the DNA TGTGCCTGGAGCCGGTGGGGGGAAGCTGGAAACACCATATATTTT. V gene TRBV30 combines with J gene TRBJ1-3, with D maybe TRBD1 (5 bases). V lost 3 bases and J lost 2, with 14 bases in between. The CDR3 consists of 15 residues. Germline V gene sequence: CDR1 GTSNPN, CDR2 SVGIG (reference sequence).

Written as DNA, the CDR3 is TGTGCCAGCAGCTTGGAAGGGGCCCGGACTAGCGGGAGGGCCCAGTACTTC. Its translation: CASSLEGARTSGRAQYF. This rearrangement joins TRBV5-8 to TRBJ2-5, with TRBD2 matching 15 bases. Per the germline V gene, CDR1 is SGHTS and CDR2 is YDEGEE. The CDR3 spans 17 residues. V dropped 0 bases and J dropped 9; count of bases not matched to a gene: 9.

The gene calls are TRBV19 and TRBJ2-1; 8 nucleotides align to TRBD2. V lost 6 bases to trimming and J lost 4 bases; unmatched junction nucleotides: 5. Germline V gene lookup returns CDR1 LNHDA and CDR2 SQIVND (reference sequence). CDR3 length: 14 amino acids. The CDR3 DNA is TGTGCCAGTAGACGACGGGAGGGGTACAATGAGCAGTTCTTC. It specifies CASRRREGYNEQFF.

In DNA, the CDR3 is TGTGCCAGCAGCTTAGCACTAGCGGGTTCCTACGAGCAGTACTTC. Amino acids: CASSLALAGSYEQYF. The chain carries TRBV7-9 and TRBJ2-5; 9 bases fit TRBD2. With the DNA end fitting TRBJ2-7 better, the J assignment may be wrong. This CDR3 region has 15 residues. Germline CDR1 is SEHNR and CDR2 is FQNEAQ (reference sequence).

This rearrangement joins TRBV6-5 to TRBJ2-7, with 7 positions matching TRBD1. Losses at the gene ends were 5 bases for V and 6 bases for J; bases not matched to a gene: 7. This CDR3 comprises 13 residues. Germline V gene sequence: CDR1 MNHEY, CDR2 SVGAGI. The CDR3 here is CASSTVSGGEQYF. The CDR3 bases are TGTGCCAGCAGTACCGTTTCAGGGGGCGAGCAGTACTTC.

The J gene is TRBJ2-7, the V gene TRBV5-4; no firm D call. Germline-derived CDR1 and CDR2 are SGHNT and YYREEE (reference sequence). The V gene lost 4 bases and the J gene lost 6 bases, with 17 bases spanning the gap. This CDR3 has 14 amino acids. The CDR3 here is CASSGSGSPGEQYF. In DNA, the CDR3 is TGTGCCAGCAGCGGCTCCGGGTCTCCGGGCGAGCAGTACTTC.

The rearrangement uses TRBV30 and TRBJ1-1; 10 nucleotides align to TRBD1. This CDR3 region has 13 residues. Germline values: CDR1 GTSNPN, CDR2 SVGIG (reference sequence). V trimming: 7 bases; J trimming: 4 bases; junction bases outside the gene matches: 6. CDR3 nucleotide sequence: TGTGCCTCGACTAGGACAGGGGGCACTGAAGCTTTCTTT. Translated, it gives CASTRTGGTEAFF.

Concerning this clone itself: This likely comes from a read error, as the CDR3 has no conserved phenylalanine or tryptophan at its end. The chain couples TRBV2 to TRBJ1-1; 10 bases agree with TRBD1. Germline V CDR1 and CDR2: SNHLY, FYNNEI. The V and J ends lost 5 bases and 5 bases, in that order; junction bases with no gene match: 8. The CDR3 has 15 residues. The CDR3 DNA is TGTGCCAGCAGTTTTTCCGGGACAGGGGTTACTGAAGCTTTCCTT. This encodes CASSFSGTGVTEAFL.

The genes are TRBV28 and TRBJ1-6, with D hard to call. This CDR3 has 14 amino acids. Trimming removed 3 bases from V and 10 bases from J, with 13 bases in between. CDR1 MDHEN and CDR2 SYDVKM come from the germline V gene. The CDR3 bases are TGTGCCAGCAGTTTGTTCCACGGGTACTCACCCCTCCACTTT. The encoded protein is CASSLFHGYSPLHF.

The chain joins TRBV4-2 to TRBJ2-3; 12 bases line up with TRBD2. The V gene end was trimmed by 5 bases and the J gene end by 0 bases; junction bases not matched to a gene: 9. This CDR3 is 18 amino acids long. From germline, CDR1 is LGHNA and CDR2 YNFKEQ. The CDR3, as DNA: TGTGCCAGCAGCTCCCCGCCCGGGACTAGCGGGAGCACAGATACGCAGTATTTT. Protein: CASSSPPGTSGSTDTQYF.

V is TRBV5-6 and J is TRBJ1-5, with D possibly matching TRBD1 (5 bases). The CDR3 runs 14 residues. V was cut by 1 base and J by 6 bases, with 11 bases left in between. Germline CDR1 reads SGHDT; CDR2 reads YYEEEE. CDR3 coding DNA: TGTGCCAGCAGCTTGAAGGGGTTCAGTCAGCCCCAGCATTTT. It is translated as CASSLKGFSQPQHF.

The chain joins TRBV19 to TRBJ1-5, with D uncertain. The CDR3 is 14 amino acids. V was cut by 7 bases and J by 4 bases, with 14 bases left in between. Germline loops: CDR1 LNHDA, CDR2 SQIVND (reference sequence). CDR3 in DNA: TGTGCCAGTAACCCTTCCGGTCTTAATCAGCCCCAGCATTTT. This encodes CASNPSGLNQPQHF.

The chain has TRBV19 and TRBJ2-5; 7 positions match TRBD1. CDR1 is LNHDA, CDR2 SQIVND, per germline (reference sequence). The CDR3 consists of 15 residues. After removal of 3 bases from V and 5 bases from J, the junction contained 9 bases not matched to a gene. The CDR3: CASSMARQGWETQYF. The CDR3 DNA sequence: TGTGCCAGTAGTATGGCCCGACAGGGTTGGGAGACCCAGTACTTC.

The chain uses TRBV5-1 and TRBJ2-7; 7 bases are a match to TRBD1. The CDR3 spans 16 residues. Germline V gives CDR1 SGHRS, CDR2 YFSETQ. Germline trimming cut 4 bases from V and 9 bases from J; bases unmatched to any gene: 19. The CDR3 region has the DNA TGCGCCAGCAGCGGGACACAGGGGCTTACCCCAGCCGGGCAGTACTTC. This encodes CASSGTQGLTPAGQYF.

This sequence joins TRBV6-5 and TRBJ2-1; 7 bases align to TRBD1. The V segment lost 4 bases and the J segment 3 bases; nucleotides outside the gene matches: 6. The germline V gene has CDR1 MNHEY and CDR2 SVGAGI. There are 15 residues in the CDR3. The CDR3 DNA follows: TGTGCCAGCAGTTCGACAGGGATCGGCTACAATGAGCAGTTCTTC. This translates into CASSSTGIGYNEQFF.

V usage is TRBV5-4 and J usage is TRBJ2-7, with a possible D match to TRBD1 (6 bases). Per germline, CDR1 SGHNT and CDR2 YYREEE (reference sequence). The CDR3 sequence is 14 residues long. V was trimmed by 0 bases and J by 6 bases, leaving 13 bases between them. CDR3 nucleotide sequence: TGTGCCAGCAGCTTGGCCGGGCAGGGGAGCGAGCAGTACTTC. This translates into CASSLAGQGSEQYF.

The chain couples TRBV6-6 to TRBJ2-4, with TRBD1 matching over 7 bases. J lost 12 bases, V lost 6 bases, and 11 bases had no gene match. Germline-derived CDR1 and CDR2 are MNHNY and SVGAGI (reference sequence). The CDR3 is made up of 13 amino acids. For the CDR3, the DNA is TGTGCCAGCAGCCGAAAGGGGGCTAGTGCTCAGTACTTC. Its protein is CASSRKGASAQYF.

V gene TRBV2 combines with J gene TRBJ1-4, with D maybe TRBD1 (5 bases). The germline CDR1 and CDR2 sequences are SNHLY and FYNNEI. The V and J ends lost 6 bases and 7 bases respectively, with 12 bases between them. CDR3 length: 13 residues. For the CDR3, the DNA is TGTGCCAGCAGGACAGCTCCATCTGAAAAACTGTTTTTT. It specifies CASRTAPSEKLFF.

The chain has TRBV29-1 and TRBJ1-1, with unresolved D. The CDR3 loop spans 13 amino acids. Germline CDR1 reads SQVTM; CDR2 reads ANQGSEA. V lost 4 bases and J 6 bases, leaving 15 bases between the germline ends. CDR3 in DNA: TGCAGCGTTGCTATCGCCGAACGGGCTGAAGCTTTCTTT. It codes for CSVAIAERAEAFF.

The chain employs TRBV19 and TRBJ2-2, with TRBD2 as a possible D gene (6 bases). CDR3 length: 16 residues. V lost 3 bases and J 1 base, leaving 12 bases between the germline ends. In germline, CDR1 is LNHDA, CDR2 SQIVND (reference sequence). The CDR3 region has the DNA TGTGCCAGTAGTATTGAAAGGGACTGGAACACCGGGGAGCTGTTTTTT. Translation gives CASSIERDWNTGELFF.

J is TRBJ1-4 and V is TRBV4-1; D is perhaps TRBD1 (6 bases). The CDR3 is made up of 16 amino acids. Trimming left V 1 base short and J 2 bases short, with 11 bases between. CDR1 and CDR2 (germline): MGHRA, YSYEKL. The CDR3 reads CASSQVNRATNEKLFF. CDR3 bases: TGCGCCAGCAGCCAAGTTAACAGGGCGACTAATGAAAAACTGTTTTTT.

This chain uses TRBV11-2 with TRBJ1-1; 8 bases are shared with TRBD1. Germline assignment: CDR1 SGHAT and CDR2 FQNNGV. The V and J ends lost 5 bases and 4 bases, in that order; junction bases with no gene match: 9. This CDR3 spans 15 amino acids. The CDR3, as DNA: TGTGCCAGCAGCCCCCTAGGACAGGGAAGCACTGAAGCTTTCTTT. Translation gives CASSPLGQGSTEAFF.

The genes are TRBV4-2 and TRBJ2-7; 8 bases map to TRBD1. The CDR3 is made up of 17 amino acids. Germline CDR1 reads LGHNA; CDR2 reads YNFKEQ. V was pared by 1 base and J by 0 bases, with 8 bases of the junction left unmatched. In DNA form, the CDR3 reads TGTGCCAGCAGCCAAGGACCATCACAGGGGGGCTCCTACGAGCAGTACTTC. Protein sequence: CASSQGPSQGGSYEQYF.

The genes are TRBV15 and TRBJ2-1; TRBD2 matches 12 bases. The CDR3 totals 16 residues. The junction had 5 bases not matched to a gene; V was cut back by 8 bases and J by 0 bases. From germline, CDR1 is LNHNV and CDR2 YYDKDF (reference sequence). CDR3 sequence: CATATSGRSSYNEQFF. CDR3 coding DNA: TGTGCCACCGCTACTAGCGGGAGGTCCTCCTACAATGAGCAGTTCTTC.

The chain carries TRBV4-2 and TRBJ2-5; the match to TRBD1 covers 7 bases. Germline V gene sequence: CDR1 LGHNA, CDR2 YNFKEQ. V lost 4 bases and J lost 3; bases outside the gene matches: 8. The CDR3 totals 15 residues. The DNA of the CDR3 is TGTGCCAGCAGCCCCACCAACAGGGGCGAAGAGACCCAGTACTTC. Its protein is CASSPTNRGEETQYF.

V is TRBV7-3 and J is TRBJ1-2; a weak D match, TRBD1 (5 bases). Germline loops: CDR1 SGHTA, CDR2 FQGTGA. Trimming stripped 4 bases from V and 8 bases from J, with 20 bases between. The CDR3 is 15 amino acids. The CDR3 reads CASSSTSGGGSGYTF. For the CDR3, the DNA is TGTGCCAGCAGCTCAACAAGTGGGGGAGGAAGCGGCTACACCTTC.

The chain carries TRBV9 and TRBJ1-1; no definite D call. Germline CDR1 SGDLS, CDR2 YYNGEE. The CDR3 spans 13 residues. With 5 bases removed from V and 0 bases from J, the gap between germline ends came to 8 bases. The CDR3 DNA follows: TGTGCCAGCAGTGAGAGCCTGAACACTGAAGCTTTCTTT. It is translated as CASSESLNTEAFF.